Following are 3 T cell receptor beta chains from one sample sequenced in a study of OX40 agonist ivuxolimab in advanced cancers. Assay used: immunoSEQ multiplex PCR; TCRdb lists only in-frame clones, some missing. The data hold fewer than 70,000 clones, with around 90% observed a single time. The material sequenced was CD4+ or CD8+ T cells sorted from blood, taken in a trial of the OX40 agonist ivuxolimab. The receptors were sampled from an adult with an advanced solid tumor such as melanoma, head and neck, liver or kidney cancer.

The chain carries TRBV7-8 and TRBJ2-1; TRBD2 aligns across 8 bases. Germline CDR1 is SGHVS and CDR2 is FQNEAQ. This CDR3 spans 17 amino acids. J gave up 1 base and V 4 bases, and 9 bases lay outside the gene matches. The DNA for the CDR3 is TGTGCCAGCAGCTCCCCCTCGGCGGGAGGTTCCTACAATGAGCAGTTCTTC. It translates to CASSSPSAGGSYNEQFF.

This rearrangement joins TRBV5-1 to TRBJ2-4; D is unresolved. The CDR3 spans 14 residues. Germline V CDR1 and CDR2: SGHRS, YFSETQ. The V end lost 0 bases, the J end lost 5 bases, and 9 bases lay between the germline ends. The CDR3 nucleotides are TGCGCCAGCAGCTTGGTCCTGGGTGAAAACATTCAGTACTTC. Translation: CASSLVLGENIQYF.

The CDR3 spells CASSLRRIVAGEVKYV. The DNA for the CDR3 is TGTGCCAGCAGCTTACGACGCATTGTGGCAGGGGAGGTTAAGTACGTC. The chain carries TRBV11-3 and TRBJ2-7; the D call may be TRBD1 or TRBD2 (6 bases each). Germline V gene data show CDR1 as SGHNT and CDR2 as YENEEA. The CDR3 has 16 residues. Trimming took off 2 bases at V and 11 bases at J, with 25 bases between the two ends.